This TCR beta chain comes out of a study of beta chain features in type 1 diabetes (dated by TCRdb to 2016 to 2019). For the wider study: Mean age, gender distribution, total cell number and subset yield did not differ between patients and healthy donors. Across all samples, fewer than 110,000,000 sorted cells were examined, and cell number per subset correlated strongly with RNA yield. In the study, TCRB repertoires of sorted circulating CD4+ T cell subsets from recently diagnosed type 1 diabetes patients were compared with those of matched healthy donors. Regulatory and stem cell-like memory subsets were isolated from only 8 patients and about eight healthy donors, whereas naive and central memory subsets came from all 30 or so donors.

The High Capacity cDNA Reverse Transcription Kit was used to reverse transcribe all of the isolated RNA, meaning that expressed TCRB transcripts were what got sequenced. Deep immunoSEQ sequencing was performed on naive, central memory and regulatory T cell samples, with an average of roughly 4 million total reads per sample. After sorted cells were lysed in RLT buffer, RNA was extracted with DNase-treated RNeasy Micro or Mini kits, with the choice depending on cell number. Each cell subset was processed on its own to prevent cross-contamination, while patient and healthy donor samples were processed together. TCRB sequences were amplified from cDNA with the immunoSEQ multiplex PCR, producing 87-bp fragments spanning the CDR3 region. Sequencing of the amplicons was done on the Illumina HiSeq platform. The paper's processing steps were these. Synthetic template baselines were used to correct PCR bias computationally, reads within Hamming distance 2 were collapsed together, and singletons that could not be merged were discarded. By aligning reads against IMGT, V, D and J genes, CDR3 length, and insertions or deletions at six rearrangement sites were assigned. Within each subset, clonotype counts were normalized to the number of sorted cells before true diversity and Gini coefficients were calculated with the tcR R package. The overlap coefficient, calculated on TCRB nucleotide sequences, was used to measure repertoire sharing. The immuneACCESS repertoire file appears here via TCRdb, limited to in-frame rearrangements. These files lack a portion of the clones; in checked studies, under half of the deficit traces to unresolved V genes, and the cause of the others is not known. For V, J and clone size, that table is used; D and trimming come from the DNA. Across this sample there are 150,000 to 200,000 clones, with 6.5% to 8.5% seen only once. The ten largest make up 0.45% to 0.6% of the sample.

Including the terminal cysteine and phenylalanine, the CDR3 comprises 11 residues. This entry keeps only the CDR3 DNA: 33 bases, framed from base 1. Sequences DFQATT (CDR1) and SNEGSKA (CDR2) are obtained from the germline V gene (reference sequence). V gives up 3 bases and J gives up 6 bases, and the segment between their germline ends measures 9 bases. A word on this clone: Its antigen is still unknown. No much larger clonotype is one base removed from it; base qualities were not supplied.

A single peripheral blood draw of around 0.11 L on average was collected from each donor into heparinised tubes. A BD FACSAria II was used to sort naive, central memory, regulatory and stem cell-like memory CD4+ T cells with a panel that included CD45RO, CCR7, CD25, CD127, CD95 and CD27. A purity above 95% was achieved for all sorted populations. PBMCs were isolated immediately by Lymphoprep density gradient centrifugation and stained directly without culture. So that batch effects would be minimized, each experiment stained and sorted samples in pairs, pairing one healthy donor with one patient. Summary of the overall study and its limitations: A moderate but significant shortening of TCRB CDR3 length was observed in type 1 diabetes patients in all four CD4+ subsets. Naive, central memory and regulatory TCRB repertoires appeared to be more alike among patients than among healthy donors. Only small numbers of individuals were included in the HLA sub-analyses, which left unresolved whether HLA type had any influence on TCRB rearrangement. Sequencing cDNA rather than genomic DNA could over-represent highly expressing activated cells, although activation and CD3 levels did not differ between groups. At VDJ recombination sites, patients with type 1 diabetes made fewer insertions and deleted more nucleotides, a pattern implying thymic rearrangement abnormalities. PCR might favor shorter templates, but patient and control samples were amplified and corrected together, so any skew would affect both groups equally.

This sequence uses TRBV20-1 and TRBJ2-7; the D gene lacks a confident call. The sample was central memory CD4+ T cells from blood. The clonotype was recovered from a woman under 30 with type 1 diabetes. The DNA reads TGCAGTGCTAGTTTGAGCCGCGAGCAGTACTTC. It translates as CSASLSREQYF.